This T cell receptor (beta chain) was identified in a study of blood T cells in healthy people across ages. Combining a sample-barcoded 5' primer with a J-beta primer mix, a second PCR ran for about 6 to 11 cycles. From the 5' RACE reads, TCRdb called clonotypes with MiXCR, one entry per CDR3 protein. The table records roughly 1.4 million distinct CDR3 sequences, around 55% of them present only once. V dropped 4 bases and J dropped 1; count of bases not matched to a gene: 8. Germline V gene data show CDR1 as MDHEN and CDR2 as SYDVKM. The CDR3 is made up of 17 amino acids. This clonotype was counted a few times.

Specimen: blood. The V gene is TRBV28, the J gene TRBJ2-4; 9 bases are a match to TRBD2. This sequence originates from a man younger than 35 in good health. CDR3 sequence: CASSCRLAEFAKNIQYF. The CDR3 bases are TGTGCCAGCAGTTGCCGACTAGCGGAGTTCGCCAAAAACATTCAGTACTTC.